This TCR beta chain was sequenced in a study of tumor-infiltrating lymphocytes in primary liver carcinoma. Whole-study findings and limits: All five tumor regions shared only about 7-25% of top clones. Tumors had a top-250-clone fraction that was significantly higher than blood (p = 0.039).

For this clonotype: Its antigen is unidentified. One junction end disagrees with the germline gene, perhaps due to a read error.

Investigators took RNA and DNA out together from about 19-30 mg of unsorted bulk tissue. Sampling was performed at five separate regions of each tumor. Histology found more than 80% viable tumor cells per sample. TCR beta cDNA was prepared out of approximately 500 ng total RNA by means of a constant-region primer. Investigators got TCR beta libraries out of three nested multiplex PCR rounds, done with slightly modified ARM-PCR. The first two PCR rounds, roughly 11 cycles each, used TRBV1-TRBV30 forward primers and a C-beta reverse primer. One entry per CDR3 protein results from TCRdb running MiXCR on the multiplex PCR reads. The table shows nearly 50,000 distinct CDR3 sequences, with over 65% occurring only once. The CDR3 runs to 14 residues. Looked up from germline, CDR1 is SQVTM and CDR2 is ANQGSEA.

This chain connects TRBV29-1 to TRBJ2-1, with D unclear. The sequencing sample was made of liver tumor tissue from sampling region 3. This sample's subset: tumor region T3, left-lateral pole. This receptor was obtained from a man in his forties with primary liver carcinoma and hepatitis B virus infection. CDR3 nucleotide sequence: TGCAGCGTTGAAGGGCACGATCCTAACAATGAGCAGCTCTTC. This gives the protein CSVEGHDPNNEQLF.